This T cell receptor (beta chain) was recovered during a study of cytomegalovirus exposure and HLA in healthy donors (TCRdb year 2017). General notes on the study: In an earlier analysis of roughly 500 of the donors, roughly 300 Gb of sequence data and 90 million to 120 million unique TCR beta sequences from about 179 million T cells were reported. Every repertoire in the discovery cohort had been generated on one and the same sequencing platform. Class I and class II HLA loci were covered by the typing at four-digit resolution. The study profiled the T cell repertoires of 500 to 800 subjects by immunosequencing and related them to cytomegalovirus serostatus. In a later analysis, previously published TCR beta repertoires from several hundred donors were re-analyzed and high-resolution HLA genotyping was added so that TCR occurrence patterns could be studied. An earlier analysis of roughly 600 of the donors used high-throughput TCR beta sequencing to judge whether each TCR beta V gene segment behaved as functional or pseudogenic. Among almost 400 genotyped donors of the cohort, an average of approximately 230,000 unique TCR beta nucleotide sequences were sequenced per donor, roughly 20% of them non-productive. Typing coverage varied by locus: about 629-630 donors for A, B, C, DRB1 and DQB1; roughly 560 for DQA1; approximately 610 for DPA1; 450 to 480 for DPB1. A later genetic analysis used genome-wide SNP genotypes for about three fifths of the 666 donors, treating that subset as a discovery cohort. Of the roughly 410 genotyped donors, approximately 81% were placed in the genetic ancestry cluster associated with self-reported Caucasian donors. The study aimed to test whether cataloging public T cell receptors could reveal signatures of past pathogen exposure. Donor age, sex, ethnicity and CMV serostatus were compiled alongside the repertoire data. To predict cytomegalovirus infection status, the study brought together high-throughput TCR immunosequencing, statistical association of individual TCRs with disease status, and machine learning. An early release covering over 500 HLA-typed donors comprised about 290 gigabases of sequencing data and roughly 85 million unique TCR sequences. Roughly 5 DR-DQ haplotypes were handled as single units for association and clustering because linkage in the cohort was strong. Besides the first cohort of roughly 700 subjects, a separate validation cohort made up of over 100 different subjects was used. The later analysis used no new phenotypic data to find candidate immune exposures, relying instead on TCR beta sequences and their occurrence across donors.

The cysteine opens and the phenylalanine closes a CDR3 of 16 amino acids. Kept here is only the CDR3 DNA, which spans 48 bases and is read in frame from base 1. CDR1 and CDR2, per the germline V gene (reference sequence), are MNHEY and SMNVEV. The junction shows trimming of 4 bases on V and 1 base on J, plus 13 bases between the germline ends. Notes on this clone: No antigen is known for it. No base qualities exist here, and no much larger clone lies one base off it.

Study-wide conclusions, independent of this receptor: In an earlier analysis of 450 to 750 of the donors, most TCR beta V segments appeared in productive rearrangements about 87% or about 30% of the time, broadly matching IMGT annotations. The authors suggested that the approach could potentially be generalized to other disease states and immunological phenotypes. Strong co-occurrence of HLA alleles, especially DR and DQ, made assigning TCR associations to individual alleles difficult. V-gene and J-gene trimming of TCR beta chains was associated with a missense DCLRE1C variant in a later genetic analysis, and the association was replicated in an independent cohort. Some IMGT-functional V segments, including TRBV6-2 and TRBV6-3, could not be distinguished by the 87-base-pair reads and were therefore excluded. A further reported finding was that TCR beta sequences accurately predicted the HLA-A and HLA-B alleles for most subjects in the first cohort. In a later analysis, most CMV-associated TCR beta chains were found to appear HLA-restricted, with HLA associations seemingly driven largely by CMV exposure. Most TCR sequences were seen in very few donors, while some public TCRs were found in many individuals. In a later analysis, TCR association rates were found to vary across HLA loci, with the most associated TCRs seen for DRB1 alleles and the fewest for HLA-C alleles. In a later genetic analysis, fewer N-insertions in productive TCRs were reported among donors in an Asian-associated ancestry cluster than the approximately 710-donor mean. In the study, 150 to 200 TCR beta chains were listed as associated with cytomegalovirus. According to a later analysis, parvovirus B19, influenza, CMV and Epstein-Barr virus appeared linked to several top co-occurrence clusters. Correlated functional status among segregating V segments might be attributable to linkage disequilibrium, but an unknown experimental factor could not be ruled out. In vitro tests confirmed that a few of the cytomegalovirus-associated TCR beta chains recognize cytomegalovirus antigens. At a false discovery rate of 0.05, a later analysis linked under 20,000 TCR beta sequences to specific HLA alleles. In a later analysis, HLA-associated TCR beta chains showed more clonal expansion and lower generation probabilities than non-associated chains that were equally common. Roughly uniform sequencing depth across donors was assumed in presence/absence analyses, although this assumption may not hold. Only TCR beta chains were sequenced in this cohort, and the absence of alpha or paired-chain data limited detectable features. Cytomegalovirus status was reported to be diagnosed by the classifier with high specificity and sensitivity in both the original and validation cohorts. Because some donors lacked HLA typing at each locus, the association tests relied only on the typed subset. The earlier analysis of almost 600 of the donors excluded some 15 rarely observed V segments, including chromosome 9 orphons, because counts were too low. A cluster of highly shared sequence variants was judged likely to represent a technical artifact of the sequencing pipeline. The only immune exposure information available for the cohort was CMV serostatus.

The library was prepared using the immunoSEQ multiplex PCR assay. For the multiplex PCR, a mixture combining 60 forward primers for TCR Vbeta segments and 13 reverse primers for TCR Jbeta segments was used. Amplification of the CDR3 region of rearranged TCR beta genes was performed with a multiplex PCR assay on genomic DNA. On the Illumina HiSeq System, the amplified TCR beta libraries were sequenced as 87-base-pair reads. The published analysis was carried out like this. A later analysis tallied 75 million to 85 million unique TCR beta chains across the 700 or so repertoires, and approximately 11 million of those chains were shared by two or more donors. A nearest-neighbor algorithm error-corrected the raw reads and collapsed the reads into unique sequences, merging closely related sequences to remove PCR and sequencing errors. CDR3 sequences were aligned to IMGT reference sequences to assign V, D and J gene segments. For a sequence to be retained, at least a six-nucleotide match to both a V gene segment and a J gene segment was required. Rearrangements were called productive when the CDR3 lacked stop codons and stayed in frame with V and J; all others were non-productive. CDR3 was defined by IMGT convention, running from the second conserved V-encoded cysteine to the conserved J-encoded phenylalanine. In an earlier analysis of around 640 of the donors, sequences lacking an unambiguous match to a single V gene segment were excluded. In an earlier analysis of around 590 of the donors, a V segment was called functional when productive rearrangements were above 56.7%, and segregating when the standard deviation between donors exceeded 5%. A statistical classification framework was built for diagnosing cytomegalovirus status from the catalog of TCR beta chain sequences. In a later analysis, V and J genes were assigned by comparing TCR nucleotide sequences against IMGT/GENE-DB human TR gene sequences. In a later analysis, CDR3 sequences and most-parsimonious VDJ recombination scenarios were assigned using the TCRdist pipeline. A later analysis defined each TCR beta chain by its CDR3 amino acid sequence plus V-gene family, and excluded reads lacking a unique V-gene family. To address suspected cross-contamination and a sequencing artifact, a later analysis removed over 500 highly shared, low-generation-probability nucleotide sequences. In a later analysis, a clonal expansion index for each public chain was calculated from normalized within-repertoire ranks of inferred template counts. Generation probabilities in a later analysis came from a VDJ recombination model fitted to out-of-frame rearrangements, and those results were checked against IGoR. Hypergeometric tests were used in a later analysis to score TCR-TCR, TCR-HLA and TCR-CMV co-occurrence, with a repertoire-size bias correction applied to the TCR pairs. To estimate false discovery rates, a later analysis permuted the HLA or CMV assignments 20 times. A later analysis grouped co-occurring TCRs with DBSCAN, adding TCRdist sequence similarity when clustering within HLA-allele-positive subsets. Repertoires with fewer than 30,000 or more than 120,000 public chains, plus five repertoires with anomalous nucleotide sharing, were excluded from co-occurrence clustering. TCRdb limited this immuneACCESS table to in-frame rearrangements with V and J called. A share of clones is missing; checked studies link under half to unresolved V genes, and the rest is unexplained. The DNA gave D and trimming, while V, J and clone size come from that table. Here the sample has about 210,000 clones; 87% occur a single time. Of the sample, 0.9% to 1.2% is held by the ten largest clones.

In total, about 650 healthy bone marrow donors made up the cohort. At the time of sampling, every cohort member was nominally healthy, though immune exposures that went unrecorded were likely present. The donor tested CMV seronegative, placing the donor among the 350 to 400 seronegative members of the cohort. A peripheral blood sample was collected from each donor, and TCR beta sequencing was performed on peripheral blood mononuclear cells. The Qiagen DNeasy Blood Extraction Kit was used to extract genomic DNA from the blood cell samples. The sequenced material came from PBMCs. The chain is made from TRBV27 and TRBJ2-2; the D gene is perhaps TRBD1, on 6 matching bases. The TCR comes from a boy aged 2-15 years in good health and CMV-seronegative. Here is the DNA: TGTGCCAGCAGTTCCCAAGGGGGTTGGAACACCGGGGAGCTGTTTTTT. Its protein product is CASSSQGGWNTGELFF.